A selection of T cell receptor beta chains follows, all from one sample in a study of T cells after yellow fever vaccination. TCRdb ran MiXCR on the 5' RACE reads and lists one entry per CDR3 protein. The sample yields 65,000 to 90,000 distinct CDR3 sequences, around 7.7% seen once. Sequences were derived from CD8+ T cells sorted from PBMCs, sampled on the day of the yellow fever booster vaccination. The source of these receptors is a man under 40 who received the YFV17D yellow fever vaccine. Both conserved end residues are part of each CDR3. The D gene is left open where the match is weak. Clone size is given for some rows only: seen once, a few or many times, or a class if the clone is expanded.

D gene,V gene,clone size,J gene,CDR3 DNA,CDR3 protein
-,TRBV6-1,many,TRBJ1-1,TGTGCCAGCAGCCAACAAGGAGGTGAAGCTTTCTTT,CASSQQGGEAFF
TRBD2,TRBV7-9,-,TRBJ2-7,TGTGCCAGCAGCCCTATGGGGACTAGCTCAAGAGGGCAGTACTTC,CASSPMGTSSRGQYF
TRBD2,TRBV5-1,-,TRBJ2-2,TGCGCCAGCAGCTTGTCCCTAGCGGGAGTATCAGGGGAGCTGTTTTTT,CASSLSLAGVSGELFF
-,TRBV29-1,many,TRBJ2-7,TGCAGCGTTGAAGTGGGAGAAACCTACGAGCAGTACTTC,CSVEVGETYEQYF
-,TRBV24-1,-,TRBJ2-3,TGTGCCACCAGTGATTCTGGACGTATAGATACGCAGTATTTT,CATSDSGRIDTQYF
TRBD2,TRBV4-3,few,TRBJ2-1,TGCGCCAGCAGCCCGGCGGGGGGGACTAGTACTATCGATGAGCAGTTCTTC,CASSPAGGTSTIDEQFF
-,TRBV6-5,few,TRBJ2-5,TGTGCCAGCAGTTACTCGGCAGGCCGCCAAGAGACCCAGTACTTC,CASSYSAGRQETQYF
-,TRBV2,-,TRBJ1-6,TGTGCCAGCAGATCACCGGGACTGGAGCATAATTCACCCCTCCACTTT,CASRSPGLEHNSPLHF
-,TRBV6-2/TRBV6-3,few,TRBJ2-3,TGTGCCAGCAGTTACCCGACAGATACGCAGTATTTT,CASSYPTDTQYF
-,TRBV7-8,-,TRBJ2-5,TGTGCCAGCAGTCCAGGGGGGCGGGAGCTAAGTGAGACCCAGTACTTC,CASSPGGRELSETQYF
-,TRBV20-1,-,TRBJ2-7,TGCAGTGCTCGGTCTATCGATACCTACGAGCAGTACTTC,CSARSIDTYEQYF
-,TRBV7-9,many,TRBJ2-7,TGTGCCAGCAGCTTATTTTCCGCCTACGAGCAGTACTTC,CASSLFSAYEQYF
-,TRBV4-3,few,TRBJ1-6,TGCGCCAGCAGCCAAGATCTGGAGCCGATCTCGGGTTTAGATTCACCCCTCCACTTT,CASSQDLEPISGLDSPLHF
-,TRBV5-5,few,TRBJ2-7,TGTGCCAGCAGCTTGGAGGCCATACTCTACGAGCAGTACTTC,CASSLEAILYEQYF
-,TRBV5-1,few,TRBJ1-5,TGCGCCAGCAGCTTGGATACCGGCCAGCCCCAGCATTTT,CASSLDTGQPQHF
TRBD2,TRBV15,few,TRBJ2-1,TGTGCCACCAGCAGAGAACTAGCGGGTGACTACAATGAGCAGTTCTTC,CATSRELAGDYNEQFF
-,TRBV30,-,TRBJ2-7,TGTGCCTGGAGTGTAAAGGCCCACGAGCAGTACTTC,CAWSVKAHEQYF
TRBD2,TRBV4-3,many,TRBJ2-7,TGCGCCAGCAGCCAAGACTCGAGCGGGAGCTCCTACGAGCAGTACTTC,CASSQDSSGSSYEQYF
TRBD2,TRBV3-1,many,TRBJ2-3,TGTGCCAGCAGCCGCCACTTTAAGCGGGAATCCACAGATACGCAGTATTTT,CASSRHFKRESTDTQYF
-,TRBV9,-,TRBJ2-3,TGTGCCAGCAGCATGGACTACACAGATACGCAGTATTTT,CASSMDYTDTQYF
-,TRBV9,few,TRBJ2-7,TGTGCCAGCAGCGTAGACCCCGGCCCCTACGAGCAGTACTTC,CASSVDPGPYEQYF
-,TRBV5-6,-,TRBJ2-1,TGTGCCAGCAGCCCGCCAGGGGGGCTAGAGAAAAACTACAATGAGCAGTTCTTC,CASSPPGGLEKNYNEQFF
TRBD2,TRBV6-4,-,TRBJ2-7,TGTGCCAGCAGTGACGGTCGGGAGGGTATGTCCTACGAGCAGTACTTC,CASSDGREGMSYEQYF
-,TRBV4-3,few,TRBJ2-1,TGCGCCAGCAGTCACTACGATGCGGATGAGCAGTTCTTC,CASSHYDADEQFF
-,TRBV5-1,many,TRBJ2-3,TGCGCCAGCAGCTTCCAACTGCCAGGCGCAGATACGCAGTATTTT,CASSFQLPGADTQYF
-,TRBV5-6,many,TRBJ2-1,TGTGCCAGCAGCTTGAACAGCAATGAGCAGTTCTTC,CASSLNSNEQFF
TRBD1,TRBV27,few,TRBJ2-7,TGTGCCAGCAGTCCATGGGACAGAACCTACGAGCAGTACTTC,CASSPWDRTYEQYF
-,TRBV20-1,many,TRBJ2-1,TGCAGTGCTAGAGAGAGCTCCTACAATGAGCAGTTCTTC,CSARESSYNEQFF
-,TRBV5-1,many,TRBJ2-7,TGCGCCAGCAGCTTAGGGGACAACTCCTACGAGCAGTACTTC,CASSLGDNSYEQYF
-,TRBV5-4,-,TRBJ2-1,TGTGCCAGCAGCTTGGTCACCCGAACGGGAAATGAGCAGTTCTTC,CASSLVTRTGNEQFF
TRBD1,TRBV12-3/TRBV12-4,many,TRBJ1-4,TGTGCCAGCAGCCCGACAGGGGCGATTAATGAAAAACTGTTTTTT,CASSPTGAINEKLFF